Presented here are 14 T cell receptor beta chains from one specimen sequenced in a study of response to subunit inactivated influenza vaccine. TCRdb re-called the RT-PCR reads through MiXCR, storing one row per CDR3 protein. The table shows around 480,000 distinct CDR3 sequences, with about a tenth occurring only once. This material consisted of PBMCs from blood, taken more than 35 days after vaccination. The receptors here all came from a man aged 45-65 years who received an inactivated influenza vaccine.

The V and J genes are TRBV12-3 or TRBV12-4 and TRBJ1-2, with D perhaps TRBD1 (6 bases). The CDR3 is made up of 13 amino acids. V lost 6 bases and J lost 6, with 14 bases in between. The CDR3 sequence: CASSRGTYNGYTF. CDR3 nucleotide sequence: TGTGCCAGCAGCAGGGGAACCTATAATGGCTACACCTTC.

This clonotype turned up a few times. CDR3 amino acids: CSVDTSLIETQYF. The CDR3 DNA sequence: TGCAGCGTTGATACTAGCTTGATAGAGACCCAGTACTTC. The chain has TRBV29-1 and TRBJ2-5; D perhaps matches TRBD2 (6 bases). Germline V gene lookup returns CDR1 SQVTM and CDR2 ANQGSEA. The V and J ends lost 3 bases and 4 bases respectively, with 12 bases between them. This CDR3 comprises 13 residues.

This clonotype was picked up many times. The V call is TRBV27, the J call TRBJ2-1, with TRBD2 matching 14 bases. Germline V CDR1 and CDR2: MNHEY, SMNVEV (reference sequence). Trimming cost V 6 bases and J 1 base; bases outside gene matches: 8. The CDR3 spans 18 residues. CDR3 loop: CASSVGLAGVGSYNEQFF. CDR3 sequence (DNA): TGTGCCAGCAGCGTGGGACTAGCGGGAGTTGGGTCCTACAATGAGCAGTTCTTC.

The chain is built from TRBV6-1 and TRBJ1-5; D gene unclear. CDR3 size: 16 residues. The germline CDR1 and CDR2 sequences are MNHNS and SASEGT. V lost 7 bases, J lost 0 bases, and 16 bases lay in between. The CDR3 is CASNPIALDSNQPQHF. The DNA for the CDR3 is TGTGCCAGCAACCCGATCGCCCTTGATAGCAATCAGCCCCAGCATTTT.

This clonotype came up many times. J is TRBJ2-1 and V is TRBV15, with 12 bases lining up with TRBD2. V lost 2 bases to trimming and J lost 5 bases; unmatched junction nucleotides: 1. Germline CDR1 reads LNHNV; CDR2 reads YYDKDF (reference sequence). This CDR3 has 15 residues. The CDR3 is CATSRRTSGNNEQFF. The CDR3 nucleotides are TGTGCCACCAGCAGAAGGACTAGCGGGAACAATGAGCAGTTCTTC. Based on the CDR3 plus reference TRBV15 and TRBJ2-1, the full variable domain is DAMVIQNPRYQVTQFGKPVTLSCSQTLNHNVMYWYQQKSSQAPKLLFHYYDKDFNNEADTPDNFQSRRPNTSFCFLDIRSPGLGDTAMYLCATSRRTSGNNEQFFGPGTRLTVL.

This clonotype appeared a few times. For the CDR3, the DNA is TGCAGCGTTGAAAGGCTTAGCGGGGGGGCTGAAGATACGCAGTATTTT. It is translated as CSVERLSGGAEDTQYF. V usage is TRBV29-1 and J usage is TRBJ2-3; TRBD2 agrees at 11 bases. The CDR3 sequence is 16 residues long. The germline V gene encodes CDR1 SQVTM and CDR2 ANQGSEA. Unmatched junction bases numbered 9, after V lost 2 bases and J lost 5 bases.

The table lists this clonotype with a few counts. The chain joins TRBV25-1 to TRBJ2-1; TRBD2 agrees at 13 bases. The junction had 6 bases not matched to a gene; V was cut back by 4 bases and J by 3 bases. Per the germline V gene, CDR1 is MGHDK and CDR2 is SYGVNS. This CDR3 has 17 residues. The CDR3 nucleotides read TGTGCCAGCAGTGGCCGACTAGCGGGAGGCAGCTACAATGAGCAGTTCTTC. Amino acids: CASSGRLAGGSYNEQFF.

The chain joins TRBV27 to TRBJ2-2; weak D call: TRBD2 (5 bases). There are 16 residues in the CDR3. V lost 5 bases and J lost 1, with 14 bases in between. From germline, CDR1 is MNHEY and CDR2 SMNVEV (reference sequence). The CDR3 DNA is TGTGCCAGCAGTGCCCCCCGGGGTAGGAACACCGGGGAGCTGTTTTTT. Its protein product is CASSAPRGRNTGELFF.

The chain links TRBV14 to TRBJ2-5, with TRBD2 matching 7 bases. J was trimmed by 1 base and V by 4 bases; bases with no gene match: 6. The CDR3 extends over 15 amino acids. Germline assignment: CDR1 SGHDN and CDR2 FVKESK. CDR3 loop: CASSRLAVTQETQYF. The CDR3 region has the DNA TGTGCCAGCAGCCGTCTAGCGGTAACCCAAGAGACCCAGTACTTC.

This clonotype was observed a handful of times. This chain connects TRBV27 to TRBJ2-7; maybe TRBD2 (5 bases). Trimming took off 7 bases at V and 0 bases at J, with 13 bases between the two ends. This CDR3 contains 14 residues. CDR1 is MNHEY, CDR2 SMNVEV, per germline (reference sequence). The CDR3 protein is CASTPSEASYEQYF. The DNA for the CDR3 is TGTGCCAGCACCCCGTCGGAGGCCTCCTACGAGCAGTACTTC.

This clonotype was detected many times. This rearrangement joins TRBV12-3 or TRBV12-4 to TRBJ1-2, with 10 bases lining up with TRBD1. This CDR3 has 15 amino acids. V shed 6 bases and J 8 bases; nucleotides not matched to a gene: 12. CDR3 sequence: CASSPTGTGVGGYTF. The CDR3 nucleotides read TGTGCCAGCAGCCCTACCGGGACAGGGGTTGGCGGCTACACCTTC.

The V call is TRBV15, the J call TRBJ2-1; the D is unclear. CDR1 LNHNV and CDR2 YYDKDF come from the germline V gene (reference sequence). The V end was cut by 0 bases, the J end by 3 bases, with 9 bases between. CDR3 length: 15 amino acids. CDR3 in amino acids: CATSRDREVYNEQFF. CDR3 in DNA: TGTGCCACCAGCAGAGATCGAGAGGTCTACAATGAGCAGTTCTTC.

This clonotype has a count of ten or more. The genes are TRBV5-1 and TRBJ2-1, with 8 bases lining up with TRBD2. Unmatched junction bases numbered 2, after V lost 0 bases and J lost 3 bases. The CDR3 is made up of 15 amino acids. Germline loops: CDR1 SGHRS, CDR2 YFSETQ. The CDR3 DNA follows: TGCGCCAGCAGCTTGGCACTAGCGGACTACAATGAGCAGTTCTTC. Its translation is CASSLALADYNEQFF.

This clonotype was seen only a few times. V is TRBV3-1 and J is TRBJ2-7, with a weak D call TRBD1 (5 bases). Per germline, CDR1 LGHDT and CDR2 YNNKEL (reference sequence). With 1 base removed from V and 3 bases from J, the gap between germline ends came to 13 bases. The CDR3 loop spans 15 amino acids. CDR3 DNA: TGTGCCAGCAGCCAAGGTCCCCGACAGTACTACGAGCAGTACTTC. Residues: CASSQGPRQYYEQYF.